This section outlines one TCR beta chain sequence together with its context. Its matching antigen is unknown. The record originates from a study of CD8+ T cells in alopecia areata. Overall study: The drug, oral tofacitinib, was given to treated patients at 5 to 10 mg twice daily. The share of scalp area affected provided the severity score for treated patients. Tofacitinib treatment spanned 6 to 18 months, with 6 months off drug afterward. Study results and caveats: Numerous expanded lesional clones remained in scalp and blood during tofacitinib.

Trimming took 3 bases from V and 0 from J, leaving 8 bases between them. Germline V gene lookup returns CDR1 SQVTM and CDR2 ANQGSEA. The CDR3 has 13 residues. Extraction and reverse transcription of RNA yielded cDNA as the sequencing template. Sequencing was performed with immunoSEQ multiplex PCR; in TCRdb, only in-frame clones are kept and a portion is missing. The data show about 160,000 clones, with just over 65% seen just once and 0.91% held by the top ten. The treatment is: oral pan-JAK inhibitor, 5-10 mg twice daily. The chain couples TRBV29-1 to TRBJ1-2; D uncertain. The sequenced sample was CD4+ T cells sorted from blood, obtained at week 4, from a patient treated with tofacitinib. The TCR was taken from a human donor with alopecia areata. CDR3 residues: CSVESEANYGYTF. The CDR3 bases are TGCAGCGTTGAGAGTGAAGCTAACTATGGCTACACCTTC.